This passage covers 20 T cell receptor beta chains from one sample sequenced in a study of cytomegalovirus exposure and HLA in healthy donors. Both 60 Vbeta primers and 13 Jbeta primers went into the PCR. TCRdb keeps only in-frame clones here, not all; method: immunoSEQ multiplex PCR. This sample carries roughly 180,000 clones, 80% of them seen once, and the ten largest clones take about 1.3%. Sequenced sample: PBMCs. The origin of the receptors is a man aged 25 to 40 in good health and CMV-seronegative.

With regard to this clone: Sequence at one end of the junction differs from germline and may be a read error. J is TRBJ1-1 and V is TRBV18; D call uncertain. CDR1 KGHSH and CDR2 LQKENI come from the germline V gene. CDR3 size: 15 residues. DNA for the CDR3: TGTGCCAGCTTACCACCTACAGCTGCGAACACTGAAGCTTTCTTT. This codes for CASLPPTAANTEAFF.

The genes are TRBV2 and TRBJ2-3, with D unclear. This CDR3 region has 14 residues. Germline V gene sequence: CDR1 SNHLY, CDR2 FYNNEI. V lost 2 bases, J lost 6 bases, and 12 bases lay in between. The DNA for the CDR3 is TGTGCCAGCAGTGAATTTGTTAGCTCGGATACGCAGTATTTT. Its protein product is CASSEFVSSDTQYF.

V gene TRBV6-1 combines with J gene TRBJ1-5; D is unresolved. The CDR3 sequence is 13 residues long. Trimming cost V 3 bases and J 7 bases, with 10 bases left between them. The germline V gene has CDR1 MNHNS and CDR2 SASEGT. The CDR3 nucleotides read TGTGCCAGCAGTGAGGCCACCTGGCAGCCCCAGCATTTT. Translating it yields CASSEATWQPQHF.

The chain has TRBV7-2 and TRBJ1-1; D is unclear. This CDR3 has 13 residues. The V gene's germline CDR1 is SGHTA and CDR2 FQGNSA. V lost 6 bases and J 7 bases, leaving 15 bases between the germline ends. This chain's CDR3 is CASSRGPEFEAFF. In DNA form, the CDR3 reads TGTGCCAGCAGTCGAGGCCCCGAGTTTGAAGCTTTCTTT.

The rearrangement links TRBV5-1 to TRBJ1-2, with TRBD1 as a possible D gene (5 bases). The CDR3 extends over 12 amino acids. V lost 2 bases, J lost 8 bases, and 10 bases lay in between. CDR1 is SGHRS and CDR2 is YFSETQ in the germline V gene. CDR3 in DNA: TGCGCCAGCAGCTTAGGGGCTGACGGCTACACCTTC. It translates to CASSLGADGYTF.

The V gene is TRBV9, the J gene TRBJ1-2; D not certain. The CDR3 covers 13 residues. The germline V and J ends were trimmed by 4 bases and 1 base, with 8 bases remaining between them. Germline CDR1 reads SGDLS; CDR2 reads YYNGEE. CDR3 sequence reads: CASSIGVNYGYTF. The DNA of the CDR3 is TGTGCCAGCAGCATCGGGGTTAACTATGGCTACACCTTC.

This chain links TRBV11-1 with TRBJ2-7; 7 positions match TRBD1. The V gene's germline CDR1 is SGHAT and CDR2 FQDESV (reference sequence). CDR3 size: 15 residues. V gave up 4 bases and J gave up 4 bases; unmatched junction bases: 10. CDR3 sequence: CASSSTGTANYEQYF. The CDR3 DNA is TGTGCCAGCAGCTCCACCGGGACAGCAAATTACGAGCAGTACTTC.

V and J are TRBV7-2 and TRBJ2-1, with D perhaps matching TRBD2 (5 bases). CDR3 length: 12 residues. Germline CDR1 is SGHTA and CDR2 is FQGNSA. V lost 5 bases and J 15 bases, leaving 17 bases between the germline ends. CDR3 protein: CASSLYETTLFF. The CDR3 DNA sequence: TGTGCCAGCAGCCTATACGAGACTACGCTGTTCTTC. Supplemented by reference TRBV7-2 and TRBJ2-1, the full variable domain reads GAGVSQSPSNKVTEKGKDVELRCDPISGHTALYWYRQSLGQGLEFLIYFQGNSAPDKSGLPSDRFSAERTGGSVSTLTIQRTQQEDSAVYLCASSLYETTLFFGPGTRLTVL.

V and J are TRBV4-1 and TRBJ2-7, with 9 bases that match TRBD2. There are 14 residues in the CDR3. Trimming at V came to 1 base and at J to 3 bases, leaving 1 base not matched to a gene. Germline CDR1 MGHRA, CDR2 YSYEKL. The DNA for the CDR3 is TGCGCCAGCAGCCAAGTTAGCGGGAGCTACGAGCAGTACTTC. This gives the protein CASSQVSGSYEQYF.

This chain uses TRBV6-6 with TRBJ2-1, with D unresolved. This CDR3 is 13 amino acids long. Germline-derived CDR1 and CDR2 are MNHNY and SVGAGI (reference sequence). Deletions cut 6 bases from V and 8 bases from J, with 14 bases between. In DNA, the CDR3 is TGTGCCAGCAGCCCTGCGCGAGGCGATGAGCAGTTCTTC. Residues: CASSPARGDEQFF.

The chain combines TRBV25-1 with TRBJ1-3; a weak D match, TRBD1 (5 bases). The CDR3 is 16 residues long. Germline-derived CDR1 and CDR2 are MGHDK and SYGVNS. V was shortened by 6 bases and J by 8 bases, with 23 bases between the two germline ends. The CDR3 here is CASSSPAGWGFDTIYF. CDR3 nucleotides: TGTGCCAGCAGCTCCCCAGCGGGGTGGGGGTTTGACACCATATATTTT.

The chain has TRBV29-1 and TRBJ1-1; no definite D call. The V end lost 3 bases, the J end lost 0 bases, and 8 bases lay between the germline ends. The CDR3 runs to 13 residues. Germline V gene data show CDR1 as SQVTM and CDR2 as ANQGSEA. Here the CDR3 DNA reads TGCAGCGTTGAGGAACAGCTGAACACTGAAGCTTTCTTT. It specifies CSVEEQLNTEAFF.

The chain combines TRBV10-1 with TRBJ2-1; 9 nucleotides agree with TRBD2. The CDR3 totals 15 residues. Looked up from germline, CDR1 is WNHNN and CDR2 is SYGVQD (reference sequence). Trimming cost V 3 bases and J 6 bases; bases outside gene matches: 6. The CDR3 region has the DNA TGCGCCAGCAGTGACCGGCTAGCGGGGTCCAATGAGCAGTTCTTC. As protein: CASSDRLAGSNEQFF.

The chain couples TRBV30 to TRBJ2-5; D not certain. TRBJ2-7 explains the end of the DNA better; the J call may be wrong. The germline gives CDR1 GTSNPN, CDR2 SVGIG (reference sequence). The CDR3 contains 14 residues. The CDR3 DNA reads TGTGCCTGGAAGGCACTAAGCCTGAATTACGAGCAGTACTTC. Translation gives CAWKALSLNYEQYF.

J is TRBJ1-3 and V is TRBV29-1; no firm D call. The CDR3 runs 15 residues. CDR1 and CDR2 (germline): SQVTM, ANQGSEA. V gave up 1 base and J gave up 0 bases, with 10 bases separating them. The CDR3 DNA reads as TGCAGCGTTGAAGGGTTGGCGGACTCTGGAAACACCATATATTTT. It specifies CSVEGLADSGNTIYF.

This sequence joins TRBV19 and TRBJ1-2; tentative D call: TRBD1 (5 bases). Germline lookup yields CDR1 LNHDA and CDR2 SQIVND (reference sequence). V lost 9 bases and J lost 8, with 16 bases in between. This CDR3 is 12 amino acids long. The CDR3 region has the DNA TGTGCCAGCCACCCCTCTCAGGGCGGCTACACCTTC. Translating it yields CASHPSQGGYTF. Complete variable domain (other parts from reference TRBV19 and TRBJ1-2): DGGITQSPKYLFRKEGQNVTLSCEQNLNHDAMYWYRQDPGQGLRLIYYSQIVNDFQKGDIAEGYSVSREKKESFPLTVTSAQKNPTAFYLCASHPSQGGYTFGSGTRLTVV.

This chain uses TRBV29-1 with TRBJ2-5, with TRBD1 matching 10 bases. TRBJ2-7 matches the DNA end more closely, so the J call is doubtful. The CDR3 has 15 amino acids. Germline CDR1 SQVTM, CDR2 ANQGSEA. CDR3 region: CSVEGGQGGSYEQYF. The DNA of the CDR3 is TGCAGCGTTGAAGGTGGACAGGGGGGCTCCTACGAGCAGTACTTC.

The chain is built from TRBV30 and TRBJ2-7; 11 bases map to TRBD2. Germline CDR1 reads GTSNPN; CDR2 reads SVGIG (reference sequence). V was pared by 7 bases and J by 4 bases, with 3 bases of the junction left unmatched. This CDR3 region has 12 residues. The CDR3: CASGTSGYEQYF. In nucleotides, the CDR3 is TGTGCCTCAGGGACTAGCGGTTACGAGCAGTACTTC.

V usage is TRBV4-3 and J usage is TRBJ2-1, with 9 positions matching TRBD2. The V gene end was trimmed by 2 bases and the J gene end by 4 bases; junction bases not matched to a gene: 3. Germline assignment: CDR1 LGHNA and CDR2 YSLEER. The CDR3 length is 15 residues. The CDR3, as DNA: TGCGCCAGCAGCCAACACGCGGGGGGGTACAATGAGCAGTTCTTC. Translated: CASSQHAGGYNEQFF.

V usage is TRBV28 and J usage is TRBJ2-7; 12 bases align to TRBD2. The CDR3 contains 14 residues. Looked up from germline, CDR1 is MDHEN and CDR2 is SYDVKM. The J segment lost 13 bases and the V segment lost 5 bases, leaving 12 bases of the junction unmatched. The CDR3 reads CASSRMGLAGSPYF. The CDR3 nucleotides are TGTGCCAGCAGTCGGATGGGACTAGCGGGTAGTCCATACTTC.